This passage covers 25 T cell receptor beta chains from one sample sequenced in a study of blood T cell repertoires in COVID-19. Produced via immunoSEQ multiplex PCR; TCRdb's table is partial and in-frame only. The table has 100,000 to 150,000 clones, over 75% seen once. Sequenced sample: peripheral blood. These receptors originate from an elderly man with active or convalescent COVID-19.

The rearrangement links TRBV7-2 to TRBJ1-5, with D uncertain. The germline gives CDR1 SGHTA, CDR2 FQGNSA. Trimming cost V 5 bases and J 2 bases, with 7 bases left between them. The CDR3 extends over 13 amino acids. The CDR3 DNA sequence: TGTGCCAGCAGCATATTTCGCAATCAGCCCCAGCATTTT. It encodes CASSIFRNQPQHF.

The CDR3 DNA reads as TGTGCCAGTAGTATAAGGACTAGCGGGGGCACCGGGGAGCTGTTTTTT. Translating it yields CASSIRTSGGTGELFF. This chain links TRBV19 with TRBJ2-2, with 13 bases fitting TRBD2. This CDR3 contains 16 residues. The germline CDR1 and CDR2 sequences are LNHDA and SQIVND (reference sequence). Trimming took 2 bases from V and 4 from J; bases not matched to a gene: 1. Based on the CDR3 plus reference TRBV19 and TRBJ2-2, the full variable domain is DGGITQSPKYLFRKEGQNVTLSCEQNLNHDAMYWYRQDPGQGLRLIYYSQIVNDFQKGDIAEGYSVSREKKESFPLTVTSAQKNPTAFYLCASSIRTSGGTGELFFGEGSRLTVL.

The V and J genes are TRBV5-1 and TRBJ2-5; 7 nucleotides match TRBD1. The ends lost 7 bases at V and 3 bases at J; junction bases unmatched: 12. Germline V gene data show CDR1 as SGHRS and CDR2 as YFSETQ. This CDR3 has 15 residues. The CDR3 here is CASSAWDSGKETQYF. CDR3 DNA: TGCGCCAGCTCTGCCTGGGACAGTGGAAAAGAGACCCAGTACTTC.

This clone was seen a single time. The CDR3 reads CASSSSTGSLYEQYF. CDR3 bases: TGTGCCAGCAGCTCGTCGACAGGGAGTCTCTACGAGCAGTACTTC. The rearrangement joins TRBV11-2 to TRBJ2-7; TRBD1 aligns across 7 bases. CDR1 and CDR2 (germline): SGHAT, FQNNGV. This CDR3 has 15 amino acids. V lost 4 bases to trimming and J lost 3 bases; unmatched junction nucleotides: 9.

J is TRBJ2-1 and V is TRBV19; the D gene is possibly TRBD2 (7 bases). Germline loops: CDR1 LNHDA, CDR2 SQIVND (reference sequence). Trimming removed 2 bases at V and 0 bases at J, with 11 bases between. The CDR3 sequence is 16 residues long. CDR3: CASSIRGASSYNEQFF. CDR3 coding DNA: TGTGCCAGTAGTATACGGGGGGCGAGCTCCTACAATGAGCAGTTCTTC.

In this sample, this clone turned up once. The chain employs TRBV7-2 and TRBJ1-1; the D gene is possibly TRBD1 (6 bases). CDR1 is SGHTA, CDR2 FQGNSA, per germline. Between the trimmed V and J ends, which lost 5 bases and 2 bases, there was a span of 15 bases. This CDR3 spans 15 amino acids. The CDR3 region has the DNA TGTGCCAGCAGCGTACAGGGCTGGGGAAACACTGAAGCTTTCTTT. Its translation: CASSVQGWGNTEAFF.

This chain links TRBV6-6 with TRBJ2-5, with TRBD1 matching 7 bases. CDR1 and CDR2 (germline): MNHNY, SVGAGI (reference sequence). The CDR3 totals 14 residues. The V and J ends lost 4 bases and 7 bases, in that order; junction bases with no gene match: 9. The DNA of the CDR3 is TGTGCCAGCAGTTTTGACAGGGCCACCGGGACCCAGTACTTC. Translation: CASSFDRATGTQYF.

The chain uses TRBV5-1 and TRBJ1-2; 7 bases align to TRBD1. The V gene end was trimmed by 5 bases and the J gene end by 8 bases; junction bases not matched to a gene: 9. Germline V CDR1 and CDR2: SGHRS, YFSETQ. The CDR3 consists of 13 residues. CDR3 amino acids: CASRPGTELGYTF. The CDR3 DNA sequence: TGCGCCAGCAGACCCGGGACAGAACTGGGCTACACCTTC.

V and J are TRBV5-1 and TRBJ2-7, with D perhaps matching TRBD1 (6 bases). The V gene's germline CDR1 is SGHRS and CDR2 YFSETQ. The CDR3 sequence is 14 residues long. Trimming took 2 bases from V and 6 from J, leaving 15 bases between them. The CDR3, as DNA: TGCGCCAGCAGCTTTGGGCAGGGGACCTCCGAGCAGTACTTC. It yields the protein CASSFGQGTSEQYF.

On this clone: The same CDR3 is also encoded by other DNA sequences in this sample. J is TRBJ1-2 and V is TRBV28; D call uncertain. There are 11 residues in the CDR3. Germline CDR1 MDHEN, CDR2 SYDVKM. Trimming left V 3 bases short and J 5 bases short, with 4 bases between. CDR3 DNA: TGTGCCAGCAGTTTGAGTTATGGCTACACCTTC. The encoded protein is CASSLSYGYTF.

The V call is TRBV30, the J call TRBJ1-5; the match to TRBD1 covers 7 bases. The CDR3 spans 18 residues. The ends lost 0 bases at V and 2 bases at J; junction bases unmatched: 13. Germline CDR1 reads GTSNPN; CDR2 reads SVGIG (reference sequence). As DNA, the CDR3 is TGTGCCTGGAGTGTACGTTATACAGGGGAGCATGGCAATCAGCCCCAGCATTTT. Amino acids: CAWSVRYTGEHGNQPQHF. The full variable domain, its missing parts supplied by reference TRBV30 and TRBJ1-5, is SQTIHQWPATLVQPVGSPLSLECTVEGTSNPNLYWYRQAAGRGLQLLFYSVGIGQISSEVPQNLSASRPQDRQFILSSKKLLLSDSGFYLCAWSVRYTGEHGNQPQHFGDGTRLSIL.

This clone was detected only a few times. The chain employs TRBV2 and TRBJ1-3, with D possibly TRBD1 on 5 matching bases. Trimming left V 7 bases short and J 1 base short, with 14 bases between. Germline V gene data show CDR1 as SNHLY and CDR2 as FYNNEI. This CDR3 is built from 15 residues. DNA for the CDR3: TGTGCCAGCACCGCCCAAGGGACTTCTGGAAACACCATATATTTT. It encodes CASTAQGTSGNTIYF.

CDR3 nucleotide sequence: TGTGCCTGGAGTGTGATGGCGGGCTATGGCTACACCTTC. It codes for CAWSVMAGYGYTF. The J gene is TRBJ1-2, the V gene TRBV30; D not certain. The CDR3 has 13 residues. The V gene's germline CDR1 is GTSNPN and CDR2 SVGIG (reference sequence). V lost 0 bases and J lost 4, with 9 bases in between.

The CDR3 loop reads CASSLVGGSHEQYF. In nucleotides, the CDR3 is TGCGCCAGCAGCTTGGTTGGGGGGTCACACGAGCAGTACTTC. This chain uses TRBV5-1 with TRBJ2-7; tentatively, D is TRBD2 (6 bases). The CDR3 loop spans 14 amino acids. The V end lost 0 bases, the J end lost 5 bases, and 12 bases lay between the germline ends. Germline CDR1 reads SGHRS; CDR2 reads YFSETQ.

V gene TRBV30 combines with J gene TRBJ2-5; D perhaps matches TRBD1 (6 bases). Germline CDR1 reads GTSNPN; CDR2 reads SVGIG (reference sequence). The germline V and J ends were trimmed by 1 base and 0 bases, with 12 bases remaining between them. There are 15 residues in the CDR3. The CDR3 region has the DNA TGTGCCTGGAGTGCCGACAGGACGTACCAAGAGACCCAGTACTTC. As protein: CAWSADRTYQETQYF.

This clone was counted many times. The rearrangement joins TRBV5-1 to TRBJ2-7; weak D call: TRBD2 (6 bases). This CDR3 region has 15 residues. The germline V and J ends were trimmed by 0 bases and 4 bases, with 14 bases remaining between them. CDR1 is SGHRS, CDR2 YFSETQ, per germline. CDR3 protein: CASSLGREVGYEQYF. As DNA, the CDR3 is TGCGCCAGCAGCTTGGGCAGGGAGGTCGGTTACGAGCAGTACTTC.

V usage is TRBV19 and J usage is TRBJ2-5; 8 bases line up with TRBD2. Germline V CDR1 and CDR2: LNHDA, SQIVND (reference sequence). After removal of 3 bases from V and 4 bases from J, the junction contained 10 bases not matched to a gene. This CDR3 region has 16 residues. The CDR3 bases are TGTGCCAGTAGTATTGGGACTAGATACGCCCCAGAGACCCAGTACTTC. It codes for CASSIGTRYAPETQYF.

The rearrangement links TRBV5-6 to TRBJ1-1; D is undetermined. V was cut by 0 bases and J by 6 bases, with 12 bases left in between. Germline CDR1 and CDR2: SGHDT and YYEEEE. The CDR3 is made up of 14 amino acids. The CDR3 DNA reads as TGTGCCAGCAGCTTGGTCGTCAGGTGGGCTGAAGCTTTCTTT. Translating gives CASSLVVRWAEAFF.

This clone occurred a few times. This CDR3 reads CATKGGDEKLFF. The CDR3 nucleotides are TGTGCCACCAAGGGGGGGGATGAAAAACTGTTTTTT. The genes are TRBV15 and TRBJ1-4; tentative D call: TRBD1 (6 bases). V lost 7 bases to trimming and J lost 6 bases, with 9 bases between them. Germline V lookup: CDR1 LNHNV, CDR2 YYDKDF (reference sequence). The length of the CDR3 is 12 residues. Combining the CDR3 with reference TRBV15 and TRBJ1-4 gives the whole variable domain DAMVIQNPRYQVTQFGKPVTLSCSQTLNHNVMYWYQQKSSQAPKLLFHYYDKDFNNEADTPDNFQSRRPNTSFCFLDIRSPGLGDTAMYLCATKGGDEKLFFGSGTQLSVL.

The chain uses TRBV2 and TRBJ1-5; 8 nucleotides line up with TRBD1. Per the germline V gene, CDR1 is SNHLY and CDR2 is FYNNEI. The CDR3 contains 16 residues. The V and J ends lost 6 bases and 3 bases, in that order; junction bases with no gene match: 10. The DNA for the CDR3 is TGTGCCAGCAGGTTCGGCAGGGGGCTTTCCAATCAGCCCCAGCATTTT. This translates into CASRFGRGLSNQPQHF. Using reference TRBV2 and TRBJ1-5 for the parts outside the CDR3, the full variable domain is EPEVTQTPSHQVTQMGQEVILRCVPISNHLYFYWYRQILGQKVEFLVSFYNNEISEKSEIFDDQFSVERPDGSNFTLKIRSTKLEDSAMYFCASRFGRGLSNQPQHFGDGTRLSIL.

The gene calls are TRBV6-5 and TRBJ1-5; 7 nucleotides line up with TRBD1. V gave up 8 bases and J gave up 1 base; unmatched junction bases: 2. There are 13 residues in the CDR3. Germline V gene lookup returns CDR1 MNHEY and CDR2 SVGAGI. CDR3 amino acids: CASQTGSNQPQHF. CDR3 DNA: TGTGCCAGCCAGACAGGGAGCAATCAGCCCCAGCATTTT.

This clone occurred a few times. The chain combines TRBV20-1 with TRBJ1-5, with 10 bases lining up with TRBD1. The CDR3 totals 18 residues. With 3 bases clipped from V and 6 bases from J, the junction kept 17 bases outside the gene matches. Germline V gene data show CDR1 as DFQATT and CDR2 as SNEGSKA (reference sequence). CDR3 residues: CSASPGQGSSWVGQPQHF. DNA of the CDR3: TGCAGTGCTAGTCCGGGACAGGGGTCCTCTTGGGTTGGTCAGCCCCAGCATTTT.

This sequence joins TRBV23-1 and TRBJ2-2; D gene uncertain. TRBV23-1 is an ORF, and what it does is uncertain. Trimming took off 2 bases at V and 3 bases at J, with 16 bases between the two ends. The CDR3 totals 17 residues. CDR3 bases: TGCGCCAGCAGTCAACCAACGCAGAATGGAGACACCGGGGAGCTGTTTTTT. Amino acid sequence: CASSQPTQNGDTGELFF.

The V call is TRBV7-2, the J call TRBJ2-2; 10 positions match TRBD1. This CDR3 region has 14 residues. Germline loops: CDR1 SGHTA, CDR2 FQGNSA. After removal of 6 bases from V and 4 bases from J, the junction contained 2 bases not matched to a gene. In nucleotides, the CDR3 is TGTGCCAGCAGAGGACAGGGGGGCACCGGGGAGCTGTTTTTT. Its protein is CASRGQGGTGELFF.

This chain uses TRBV10-3 with TRBJ1-4; a weak D match, TRBD1 (5 bases). The CDR3 extends over 16 amino acids. The V gene's germline CDR1 is ENHRY and CDR2 SYGVKD. Between the trimmed V and J ends, which lost 2 bases and 7 bases, there was a span of 17 bases. This chain's CDR3 is CAISEHYQGFVEKLFF. For the CDR3, the DNA is TGTGCCATCAGTGAGCATTATCAGGGTTTTGTTGAAAAACTGTTTTTT.